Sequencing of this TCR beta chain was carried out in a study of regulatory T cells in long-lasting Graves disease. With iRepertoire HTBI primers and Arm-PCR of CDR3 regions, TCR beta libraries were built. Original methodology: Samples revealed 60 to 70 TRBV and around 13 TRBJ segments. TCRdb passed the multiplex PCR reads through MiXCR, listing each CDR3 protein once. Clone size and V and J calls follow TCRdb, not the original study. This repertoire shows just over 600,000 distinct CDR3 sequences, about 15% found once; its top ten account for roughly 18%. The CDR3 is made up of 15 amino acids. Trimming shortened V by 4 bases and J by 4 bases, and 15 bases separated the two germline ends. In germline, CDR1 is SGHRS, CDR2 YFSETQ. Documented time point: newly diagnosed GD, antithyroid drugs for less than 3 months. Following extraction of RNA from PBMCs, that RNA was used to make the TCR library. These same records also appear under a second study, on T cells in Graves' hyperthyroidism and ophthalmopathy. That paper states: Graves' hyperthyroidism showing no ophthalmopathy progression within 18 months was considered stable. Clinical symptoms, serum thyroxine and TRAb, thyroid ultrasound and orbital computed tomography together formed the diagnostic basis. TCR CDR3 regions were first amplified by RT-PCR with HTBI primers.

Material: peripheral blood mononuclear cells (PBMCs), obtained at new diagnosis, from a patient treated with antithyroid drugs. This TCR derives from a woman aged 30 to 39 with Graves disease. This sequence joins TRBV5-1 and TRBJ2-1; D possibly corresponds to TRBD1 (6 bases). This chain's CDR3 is CASSRQGQQYNEQFF. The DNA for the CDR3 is TGCGCCAGCAGCCGGCAGGGACAACAATACAATGAGCAGTTCTTC.